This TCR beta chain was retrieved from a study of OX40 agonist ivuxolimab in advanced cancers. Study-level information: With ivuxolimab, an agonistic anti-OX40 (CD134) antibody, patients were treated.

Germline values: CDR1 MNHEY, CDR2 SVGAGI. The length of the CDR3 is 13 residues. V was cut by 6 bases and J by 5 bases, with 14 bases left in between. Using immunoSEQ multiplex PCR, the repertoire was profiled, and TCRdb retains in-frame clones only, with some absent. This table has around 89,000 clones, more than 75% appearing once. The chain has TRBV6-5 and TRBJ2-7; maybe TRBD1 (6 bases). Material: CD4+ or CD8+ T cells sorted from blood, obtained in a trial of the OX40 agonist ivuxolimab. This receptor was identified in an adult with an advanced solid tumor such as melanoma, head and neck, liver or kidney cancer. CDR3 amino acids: CASRQQGMDEQYF. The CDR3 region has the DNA TGTGCCAGCAGGCAACAGGGAATGGACGAGCAGTACTTC.